These 6 T cell receptor beta chains share one sample of origin, sequenced in a study of PD-1 blockade in classical Hodgkin lymphoma. The method was immunoSEQ multiplex PCR; TCRdb's version includes in-frame clones alone and lacks a portion of them. Altogether 34,000 or so clones are present, around 82% being singletons, with the ten largest covering about 18%. Time point noted: cycle 4 day 1 (C4D1), after less than 7 weeks of nivolumab. Each patient relapsed following autologous stem cell transplantation, and prior brentuximab vedotin exposure differed. The starting material was peripheral blood mononuclear cells (PBMCs), obtained before the fourth cycle of nivolumab. The source is a human donor with classical Hodgkin lymphoma.

The chain joins TRBV19 to TRBJ1-2; 8 bases agree with TRBD1. Germline V gives CDR1 LNHDA, CDR2 SQIVND (reference sequence). This CDR3 contains 17 residues. Losses at the gene ends were 4 bases for V and 7 bases for J; bases not matched to a gene: 17. The CDR3, as DNA: TGTGCCAGTAGTAAAGGAGGCAGGGGGCGTTTTAAGGCTGGCTACACCTTC. This sequence encodes CASSKGGRGRFKAGYTF.

The chain links TRBV7-6 to TRBJ1-1; possibly TRBD1 for D (5 bases). The V end was cut by 5 bases, the J end by 1 base, with 8 bases between. Germline CDR1 is SGHVS and CDR2 is FNYEAQ. The CDR3 consists of 13 residues. CDR3 sequence (DNA): TGTGCCAGCAGCCCTACAGGGAACACTGAAGCTTTCTTT. Its translation is CASSPTGNTEAFF.

The V and J genes are TRBV10-3 and TRBJ2-3, with TRBD2 matching 8 bases. From germline, CDR1 is ENHRY and CDR2 SYGVKD. V lost 0 bases and J lost 2; bases outside the gene matches: 4. This CDR3 is built from 16 residues. CDR3 nucleotides: TGTGCCATCAGTGAGTCGGGTAGCGGGATCACAGATACGCAGTATTTT. It is translated as CAISESGSGITDTQYF.

V and J are TRBV5-1 and TRBJ2-5; a possible D gene is TRBD1 (5 bases). The CDR3 totals 14 residues. V dropped 1 base and J dropped 1 base, with 8 bases sitting between them. Per the germline V gene, CDR1 is SGHRS and CDR2 is YFSETQ. CDR3 sequence (DNA): TGCGCCAGCAGCTTGTTAGACAGCCAAGAGACCCAGTACTTC. Protein sequence: CASSLLDSQETQYF.

V gene TRBV5-6 combines with J gene TRBJ1-2; tentative D call: TRBD1 (5 bases). V was pared by 4 bases and J by 8 bases, with 12 bases between. The CDR3 runs 12 residues. In germline, CDR1 is SGHDT, CDR2 YYEEEE. Here the CDR3 reads CASSTQGGGYTF. As DNA, the CDR3 is TGTGCCAGCAGCACGCAGGGCGGCGGCTACACCTTC.

The chain links TRBV19 to TRBJ2-2, with no clear D. Trimming removed 3 bases at V and 1 base at J, with 6 bases between. This CDR3 contains 14 residues. Germline V gives CDR1 LNHDA, CDR2 SQIVND (reference sequence). DNA for the CDR3: TGTGCCAGTAGTATGGGCCGGAACACCGGGGAGCTGTTTTTT. This encodes CASSMGRNTGELFF. Looking up the rest from reference TRBV19 and TRBJ2-2 gives the full variable domain: DGGITQSPKYLFRKEGQNVTLSCEQNLNHDAMYWYRQDPGQGLRLIYYSQIVNDFQKGDIAEGYSVSREKKESFPLTVTSAQKNPTAFYLCASSMGRNTGELFFGEGSRLTVL.